These 32 T cell receptor beta chains originate from one sample sequenced in a study of blood T cell repertoires in COVID-19 (dated by TCRdb to the early 2020s). Library preparation used the immunoSEQ multiplex PCR assay. TCRdb's version of the immuneACCESS table is confined to in-frame rearrangements and falls short of the full clone set. An unresolved V gene accounts for under half of the shortfall where checked; the remainder is of unknown origin. This sample lists 310,000 or so clones; approximately 92% were detected once. Around 1.1% of the sample goes to the ten largest clones. The sample taken for sequencing was PBMCs or T cells enriched from blood (not recorded which). These receptors were obtained from a woman aged 30 to 39 who had recovered from COVID-19.

V gene TRBV28 combines with J gene TRBJ2-7; D is uncertain. The germline gives CDR1 MDHEN, CDR2 SYDVKM. V was cut by 6 bases and J by 2 bases, with 8 bases left in between. This CDR3 region has 12 residues. The CDR3 nucleotides read TGTGCCAGCAGGAGAAAGCCCTACGAGCAGTACTTC. Protein: CASRRKPYEQYF.

The chain has TRBV30 and TRBJ2-7, with D possibly matching TRBD2 (5 bases). V dropped 2 bases and J dropped 2 bases, with 16 bases sitting between them. This CDR3 contains 15 residues. In germline, CDR1 is GTSNPN, CDR2 SVGIG (reference sequence). Here the CDR3 DNA reads TGTGCCTGGAGTCCCGAACCCTCGAGGGCCTACGAGCAGTACTTC. Translated: CAWSPEPSRAYEQYF.

CDR3 residues: CAISGGETQYF. The CDR3 bases are TGTGCCATCAGTGGAGGGGAGACCCAGTACTTC. The rearrangement uses TRBV10-3 and TRBJ2-5; D might be TRBD2 (5 bases). Germline CDR1 ENHRY, CDR2 SYGVKD. Between the trimmed V and J ends, which lost 4 bases and 5 bases, there was a span of 5 bases. This CDR3 spans 11 amino acids.

The rearrangement uses TRBV5-1 and TRBJ2-7; 11 nucleotides agree with TRBD1. Trimming cost V 2 bases and J 6 bases; bases outside gene matches: 10. The V gene's germline CDR1 is SGHRS and CDR2 YFSETQ. This CDR3 contains 16 residues. DNA of the CDR3: TGCGCCAGCAGCTTCAGGACAGGGGGCATGGAAGCCGAGCAGTACTTC. The encoded protein is CASSFRTGGMEAEQYF.

The chain combines TRBV18 with TRBJ1-2, with TRBD1 matching 7 bases. With 3 bases clipped from V and 4 bases from J, the junction kept 5 bases outside the gene matches. The CDR3 runs to 14 residues. Germline assignment: CDR1 KGHSH and CDR2 LQKENI. This CDR3 reads CASSPGQFFYGYTF. CDR3 DNA sequence: TGTGCCAGCTCACCGGGACAGTTCTTCTATGGCTACACCTTC.

The chain couples TRBV7-2 to TRBJ2-5; maybe TRBD2 (5 bases). The CDR3 has 13 amino acids. CDR1 SGHTA and CDR2 FQGNSA come from the germline V gene. V dropped 1 base and J dropped 7 bases, with 10 bases sitting between them. CDR3 DNA: TGTGCCAGCAGCTTAGTTGTGGAGGTGACCCAGTACTTC. This codes for CASSLVVEVTQYF.

The V call is TRBV27, the J call TRBJ2-1; 7 bases are a match to TRBD1. Unmatched junction bases numbered 8, after V lost 6 bases and J lost 0 bases. The CDR3 extends over 16 amino acids. Looked up from germline, CDR1 is MNHEY and CDR2 is SMNVEV (reference sequence). The CDR3 spells CASSQGDVNSYNEQFF. CDR3 in DNA: TGTGCCAGCAGCCAGGGGGACGTCAACTCCTACAATGAGCAGTTCTTC.

The V gene is TRBV5-1, the J gene TRBJ2-3, with TRBD1 matching 7 bases. CDR1 and CDR2 (germline): SGHRS, YFSETQ. Trimming cost V 1 base and J 0 bases; bases outside gene matches: 8. The CDR3 extends over 17 amino acids. CDR3 nucleotides: TGCGCCAGCAGCTTGACGGGACAGCCTCCTAGCACAGATACGCAGTATTTT. Encoded protein: CASSLTGQPPSTDTQYF. Variable domain in full (rest from reference TRBV5-1 and TRBJ2-3): KAGVTQTPRYLIKTRGQQVTLSCSPISGHRSVSWYQQTPGQGLQFLFEYFSETQRNKGNFPGRFSGRQFSNSRSEMNVSTLELGDSALYLCASSLTGQPPSTDTQYFGPGTRLTVL.

The chain couples TRBV3-1 (or the pseudogene TRBV3-2) to TRBJ2-1; D possibly corresponds to TRBD2 (5 bases). From germline, CDR1 is LGHDT and CDR2 YNNKEL (reference sequence). The CDR3 loop spans 19 amino acids. V lost 1 base and J 2 bases, leaving 21 bases between the germline ends. The CDR3: CASSQVDGELAVTYNEQFF. In DNA form, the CDR3 reads TGTGCCAGCAGCCAAGTAGATGGTGAGCTAGCAGTGACCTACAATGAGCAGTTCTTC.

The chain is built from TRBV14 and TRBJ2-7, with TRBD1 as a possible D gene (5 bases). Trimming took off 4 bases at V and 5 bases at J, with 6 bases between the two ends. There are 11 residues in the CDR3. The germline V gene encodes CDR1 SGHDN and CDR2 FVKESK. The CDR3 region is CASSLRDEQYF. CDR3 sequence (DNA): TGTGCCAGCAGCCTCAGGGACGAGCAGTACTTC. Combining the CDR3 with reference TRBV14 and TRBJ2-7 gives the whole variable domain EAGVTQFPSHSVIEKGQTVTLRCDPISGHDNLYWYRRVMGKEIKFLLHFVKESKQDESGMPNNRFLAERTGGTYSTLKVQPAELEDSGVYFCASSLRDEQYFGPGTRLTVT.

The rearrangement links TRBV28 to TRBJ1-5, with TRBD1 identical over 8 bases. Germline trimming cut 6 bases from V and 5 bases from J; bases unmatched to any gene: 9. Germline V gene sequence: CDR1 MDHEN, CDR2 SYDVKM. The CDR3 has 15 amino acids. The CDR3 nucleotides read TGTGCCAGCAGCTGGGGGACAGGATATTATCAGCCCCAGCATTTT. As protein: CASSWGTGYYQPQHF.

The chain uses TRBV6-2 or TRBV6-3 and TRBJ1-5; 12 positions match TRBD1. The V and J ends lost 5 bases and 7 bases, in that order; junction bases with no gene match: 12. This CDR3 has 17 amino acids. Germline CDR1 MNHEY, CDR2 SVGEGT. The CDR3 sequence: CASSQGTGGAGRQPQHF. CDR3 bases: TGTGCCAGCAGTCAAGGGACAGGGGGCGCAGGAAGACAGCCCCAGCATTTT.

The chain recombines TRBV6-5 with TRBJ2-7, with 10 bases that match TRBD2. The CDR3 sequence is 15 residues long. Per germline, CDR1 MNHEY and CDR2 SVGAGI. Unmatched junction bases numbered 7, after V lost 6 bases and J lost 2 bases. This CDR3 reads CASRIRTSGTYEQYF. DNA of the CDR3: TGTGCCAGCAGGATTCGGACTAGCGGAACCTACGAGCAGTACTTC.

The V call is TRBV5-1, the J call TRBJ2-1; TRBD2 might be the D (5 bases). Per the germline V gene, CDR1 is SGHRS and CDR2 is YFSETQ. Deletions cut 6 bases from V and 7 bases from J, with 14 bases between. This CDR3 has 13 amino acids. The CDR3 reads CASTGTRLNEQFF. The CDR3 DNA reads TGCGCCAGCACTGGTACTAGACTGAATGAGCAGTTCTTC. The whole variable domain, filled in from reference TRBV5-1 and TRBJ2-1, reads KAGVTQTPRYLIKTRGQQVTLSCSPISGHRSVSWYQQTPGQGLQFLFEYFSETQRNKGNFPGRFSGRQFSNSRSEMNVSTLELGDSALYLCASTGTRLNEQFFGPGTRLTVL.

The V call is TRBV2, the J call TRBJ1-6, with no clear D. CDR3 size: 15 residues. Germline V lookup: CDR1 SNHLY, CDR2 FYNNEI. Trimming took 3 bases from V and 3 from J, leaving 9 bases between them. The chain's CDR3 is CASSETPDYNSPLHF. In DNA, the CDR3 is TGTGCCAGCAGTGAGACACCCGACTATAATTCACCCCTCCACTTT.

Only one count was recorded for this clone. The gene calls are TRBV28 and TRBJ2-1; a possible D gene is TRBD2 (5 bases). The CDR3 runs to 14 residues. Looked up from germline, CDR1 is MDHEN and CDR2 is SYDVKM. V lost 8 bases, J lost 6 bases, and 17 bases lay in between. The CDR3 DNA is TGTGCCAGCGACACGGGGTCGGTGGGCAATGAGCAGTTCTTC. Protein: CASDTGSVGNEQFF.

The gene calls are TRBV4-3 and TRBJ2-7, with 7 bases fitting TRBD2. The J segment lost 4 bases and the V segment lost 0 bases, leaving 12 bases of the junction unmatched. Germline V gene lookup returns CDR1 LGHNA and CDR2 YSLEER. This CDR3 is built from 17 residues. CDR3 sequence reads: CASSQDNLAAYPYEQYF. For the CDR3, the DNA is TGCGCCAGCAGCCAAGATAACCTAGCGGCATACCCTTACGAGCAGTACTTC.

This chain uses TRBV5-4 with TRBJ2-7; TRBD2 agrees at 8 bases. The germline V gene has CDR1 SGHNT and CDR2 YYREEE (reference sequence). The CDR3 sequence is 15 residues long. V shed 0 bases and J 4 bases; nucleotides not matched to a gene: 6. The DNA of the CDR3 is TGTGCCAGCAGCTTGGCCGGGAGGGCCTCGTACGAGCAGTACTTC. Residues: CASSLAGRASYEQYF. Together with reference TRBV5-4 and TRBJ2-7, the CDR3 gives the full variable domain: ETGVTQSPTHLIKTRGQQVTLRCSSQSGHNTVSWYQQALGQGPQFIFQYYREEENGRGNFPPRFSGLQFPNYSSELNVNALELDDSALYLCASSLAGRASYEQYFGPGTRLTVT.

The chain uses TRBV27 and TRBJ1-5; 9 nucleotides line up with TRBD1. The CDR3 loop spans 14 amino acids. V trimming: 6 bases; J trimming: 7 bases; junction bases outside the gene matches: 7. Germline CDR1 reads MNHEY; CDR2 reads SMNVEV (reference sequence). CDR3 nucleotide sequence: TGTGCCAGCAGGCTACAGGGGGCAGGACAGCCCCAGCATTTT. This translates into CASRLQGAGQPQHF.

The chain combines TRBV5-4 with TRBJ2-3, with 11 bases identical to TRBD2. V shed 4 bases, J shed 2 bases, and the junction held 12 bases outside the gene matches. This CDR3 has 18 amino acids. Looked up from germline, CDR1 is SGHNT and CDR2 is YYREEE (reference sequence). CDR3 sequence (DNA): TGTGCCAGCAGCCGCGCCTCTAGCGGGAGGAAAAACACAGATACGCAGTATTTT. It codes for CASSRASSGRKNTDTQYF.

The chain recombines TRBV6-5 with TRBJ1-4; perhaps TRBD1 as D (6 bases). V was cut by 2 bases and J by 5 bases, with 12 bases left in between. The CDR3 extends over 15 amino acids. Germline V gives CDR1 MNHEY, CDR2 SVGAGI. Here the CDR3 reads CASSYREGGNEKLFF. In nucleotides, the CDR3 is TGTGCCAGCAGTTACCGGGAAGGGGGAAATGAAAAACTGTTTTTT.

J is TRBJ2-7 and V is TRBV3-1 (or the pseudogene TRBV3-2); possible D gene TRBD2, 5 bases. The CDR3 runs to 16 residues. In germline, CDR1 is LGHDT, CDR2 YNNKEL (reference sequence). The V gene lost 0 bases and the J gene lost 0 bases, with 12 bases spanning the gap. This CDR3 is CASSQDFRESSYEQYF. CDR3 nucleotides: TGTGCCAGCAGCCAAGATTTCCGGGAAAGCTCCTACGAGCAGTACTTC.

This chain links TRBV11-2 with TRBJ2-7; 8 bases align to TRBD2. The CDR3 runs to 14 residues. V was clipped by 4 bases and J by 5 bases; unmatched bases: 7. In germline, CDR1 is SGHAT, CDR2 FQNNGV. CDR3 in DNA: TGTGCCAGCAGCTCCAGCGGGAGTAGGGACGAGCAGTACTTC. Its protein is CASSSSGSRDEQYF.

The chain employs TRBV25-1 and TRBJ1-2, with D possibly TRBD1 on 6 matching bases. There are 14 residues in the CDR3. V was cut by 5 bases and J by 4 bases, with 14 bases left in between. Germline V CDR1 and CDR2: MGHDK, SYGVNS. The CDR3 here is CASSSSGTPYGYTF. As DNA, the CDR3 is TGTGCCAGCAGTTCCTCCGGGACACCCTATGGCTACACCTTC.

This chain uses TRBV30 with TRBJ1-5; TRBD1 agrees at 12 bases. Trimming removed 2 bases from V and 6 bases from J; junction bases left unmatched: 11. Germline V CDR1 and CDR2: GTSNPN, SVGIG (reference sequence). The CDR3 has 17 amino acids. CDR3 sequence (DNA): TGTGCCTGGAGTAGAAGGGGACAGGGGGCGGGTGGTCAGCCCCAGCATTTT. It translates to CAWSRRGQGAGGQPQHF.

In DNA form, the CDR3 reads TGTGCCAGCAGCTTGCTAAACGAAAAACTGTTTTTT. Protein product: CASSLLNEKLFF. V is TRBV5-5 and J is TRBJ1-4; D unclear. The CDR3 spans 12 residues. V was trimmed by 1 base and J by 8 bases, leaving 6 bases between them. Germline V lookup: CDR1 SGHKS, CDR2 YYEKEE (reference sequence).

This clone was detected only once. The chain couples TRBV7-2 to TRBJ1-3; D possibly corresponds to TRBD1 (6 bases). Trimming cost V 1 base and J 4 bases, with 20 bases left between them. The CDR3 is made up of 18 amino acids. Per the germline V gene, CDR1 is SGHTA and CDR2 is FQGNSA. CDR3 sequence (DNA): TGTGCCAGCAGCTTAGGACCCTACGGGGGGCTCGCGGGAAACACCATATATTTT. As protein: CASSLGPYGGLAGNTIYF.

The chain carries TRBV4-3 and TRBJ2-1; 9 nucleotides align to TRBD2. With V trimmed by 3 bases and J by 4 bases, 13 bases remained unmatched. Looked up from germline, CDR1 is LGHNA and CDR2 is YSLEER. This CDR3 has 18 residues. CDR3 amino acids: CASSHQITLAGSYNEQFF. DNA of the CDR3: TGCGCCAGCAGCCATCAAATAACTCTAGCGGGATCGTACAATGAGCAGTTCTTC.

V usage is TRBV6-6 and J usage is TRBJ2-7, with TRBD2 matching over 13 bases. CDR1 MNHNY and CDR2 SVGAGI come from the germline V gene (reference sequence). The V gene end was trimmed by 5 bases and the J gene end by 7 bases; junction bases not matched to a gene: 11. The CDR3 contains 16 residues. CDR3 in amino acids: CASSARTSGRSKEQYF. Here the CDR3 DNA reads TGTGCCAGCAGTGCTAGGACTAGCGGGAGATCTAAAGAGCAGTACTTC.

The chain carries TRBV2 and TRBJ2-7; perhaps TRBD1 as D (5 bases). The V end was cut by 3 bases, the J end by 13 bases, with 13 bases between. From germline, CDR1 is SNHLY and CDR2 FYNNEI. The CDR3 runs 11 residues. CDR3 nucleotides: TGTGCCAGCAGTGAGATGGTCAGGGAATACTTC. Translating gives CASSEMVREYF.

The chain joins TRBV28 to TRBJ2-7, with D possibly matching TRBD2 (6 bases). V lost 2 bases to trimming and J lost 1 base, with 12 bases between them. CDR1 is MDHEN, CDR2 SYDVKM, per germline. The CDR3 spans 15 residues. CDR3 loop: CASSLTGAGSYEQYF. Here the CDR3 DNA reads TGTGCCAGCAGTTTAACGGGAGCCGGTTCCTACGAGCAGTACTTC.

The chain couples TRBV5-1 to TRBJ1-6; 7 positions match TRBD1. There are 16 residues in the CDR3. The junction had 11 bases not matched to a gene; V was cut back by 3 bases and J by 8 bases. The germline V gene has CDR1 SGHRS and CDR2 YFSETQ. CDR3 coding DNA: TGCGCCAGCAGCTCCGGGACAGATGGGAGTTATTCACCCCTCCACTTT. Protein product: CASSSGTDGSYSPLHF.